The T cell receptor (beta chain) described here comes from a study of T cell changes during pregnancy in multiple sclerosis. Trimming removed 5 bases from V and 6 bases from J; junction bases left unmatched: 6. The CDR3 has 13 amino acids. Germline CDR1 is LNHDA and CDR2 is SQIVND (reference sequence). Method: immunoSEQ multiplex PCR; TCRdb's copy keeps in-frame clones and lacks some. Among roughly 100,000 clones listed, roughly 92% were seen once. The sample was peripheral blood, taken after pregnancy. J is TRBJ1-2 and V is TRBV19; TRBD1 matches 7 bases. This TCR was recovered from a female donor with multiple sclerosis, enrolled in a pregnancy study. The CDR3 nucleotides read TGTGCCAGTAGTGGCCGGGACAGAAATGGCTACACCTTC. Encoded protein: CASSGRDRNGYTF.